This T cell receptor beta chain was sequenced for a study of T cell changes during pregnancy in multiple sclerosis. Germline V CDR1 and CDR2: MNHEY, SMNVEV (reference sequence). V was shortened by 2 bases and J by 1 base, with 11 bases between the two germline ends. CDR3 length: 16 amino acids. Here immunoSEQ multiplex PCR was the method, and the copy in TCRdb shows in-frame clones only, minus some. The sample includes just under 100,000 clones, about 93% of them seen just once. The chain recombines TRBV27 with TRBJ2-2; the D gene is possibly TRBD1 (5 bases). This receptor was identified in a female donor with multiple sclerosis, enrolled in a pregnancy study. The sample was peripheral blood, taken after pregnancy. The CDR3 coding sequence is TGTGCCAGCAGTTTACTCCGACAGCTGAACACCGGGGAGCTGTTTTTT. Translated, it gives CASSLLRQLNTGELFF.